The clone carrying this T cell receptor (beta chain) was picked up one time. The protocol was immunoSEQ multiplex PCR, while the TCRdb copy is restricted to in-frame clones and leaves out a portion. The sample has about 320,000 clones; approximately 90% are singletons. The source of the sample is a study of blood T cell repertoires in COVID-19. There are 13 residues in the CDR3. The V end lost 6 bases, the J end lost 6 bases, and 15 bases lay between the germline ends. Germline values: CDR1 SNHLY, CDR2 FYNNEI. The chain has TRBV2 and TRBJ2-7, with D maybe TRBD1 (6 bases). The source is a young woman with COVID-19, enrolled during active disease. Sequencing was carried out using peripheral blood. The DNA for the CDR3 is TGTGCCAGCAGGGGGCGGCAGGGGAGCGAGCAGTACTTC. Translation gives CASRGRQGSEQYF. The variable domain in full, completed from reference TRBV2 and TRBJ2-7, reads EPEVTQTPSHQVTQMGQEVILRCVPISNHLYFYWYRQILGQKVEFLVSFYNNEISEKSEIFDDQFSVERPDGSNFTLKIRSTKLEDSAMYFCASRGRQGSEQYFGPGTRLTVT.